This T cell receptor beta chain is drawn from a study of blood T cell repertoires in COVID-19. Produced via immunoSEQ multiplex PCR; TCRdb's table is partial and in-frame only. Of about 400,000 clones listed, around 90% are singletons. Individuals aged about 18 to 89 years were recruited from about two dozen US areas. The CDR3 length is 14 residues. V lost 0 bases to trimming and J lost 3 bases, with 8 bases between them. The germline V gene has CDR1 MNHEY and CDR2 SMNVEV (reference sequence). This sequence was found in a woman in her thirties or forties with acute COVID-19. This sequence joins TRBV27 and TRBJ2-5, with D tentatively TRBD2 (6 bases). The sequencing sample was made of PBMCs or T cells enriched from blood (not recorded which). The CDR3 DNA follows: TGTGCCAGCAGTTTATCGGGACTCGAAGAGACCCAGTACTTC. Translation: CASSLSGLEETQYF.